This TCR beta chain was sequenced during a study of tumor and adjacent non-tumor tissue in lung cancer. Study-wide background: On average, productive TCRbeta reads reached about 4.17 million per sample. Broader study findings: Tumor TCR diversity, when higher, was linked to shorter survival. In normal lung, the top 100 clones were significantly more dominant than in tumor. TCR diversity was significantly greater in tumor than normal lung tissue.

The library came from three nested PCR rounds adapted from ARM-PCR protocols. TCRdb recomputed calls from the multiplex PCR reads with MiXCR, one row per CDR3 protein. The sample holds some 93,000 distinct CDR3 sequences, around 64% seen once. For this clonotype: The antigen remains undetermined. At one end the junction does not follow the germline gene, possibly because of a read error.

The CDR3 has 14 residues. The germline V gene encodes CDR1 MGHRA and CDR2 YSYEKL. The template was RNA from unsorted bulk tissue. The chain combines TRBV4-1 with TRBJ1-5; D gene ambiguous. Specimen: lung tumor tissue. The source of this sequence is a man aged 60-69 years with non-small cell lung cancer. The CDR3 DNA is TGCGCAAGCAGCGAGGGAAGGAGCAATCAGCCCCAGCATTTT. Protein product: CASSEGRSNQPQHF.